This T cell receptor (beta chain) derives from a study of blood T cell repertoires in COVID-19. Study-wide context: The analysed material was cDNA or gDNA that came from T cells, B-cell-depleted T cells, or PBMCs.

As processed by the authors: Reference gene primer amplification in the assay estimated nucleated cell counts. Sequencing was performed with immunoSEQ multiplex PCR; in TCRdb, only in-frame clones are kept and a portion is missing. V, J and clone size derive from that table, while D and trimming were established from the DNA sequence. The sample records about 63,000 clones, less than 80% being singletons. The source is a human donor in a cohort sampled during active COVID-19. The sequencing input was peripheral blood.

CDR3 coding DNA: TGTGCCAGTAGTCTAAGGGGGTACCACAATGACGAGCAGTTCTTC. Protein: CASSLRGYHNDEQFF. The rearrangement joins TRBV19 to TRBJ2-1; D is perhaps TRBD1 (6 bases). V lost 5 bases and J lost 10, with 21 bases in between. The CDR3 has 15 amino acids. The germline V gene encodes CDR1 LNHDA and CDR2 SQIVND (reference sequence).